This TCR beta chain appears in the sequencing data of a study of CD8+CD57+ T cells in acquired aplastic anemia. About the study: Each DNA sample taken from sorted CD4+ and CD8+ cells came to 3 to 4 ug on average. Study-wide findings and caveats: The CD8+ Simpson's diversity of patients and controls was not significantly different. Sharing between patients and controls was observed for twenty-nine CD8+ CDR3 sequences.

Investigators profiled TCR beta VDJ and CDR3 from genomic DNA template. TCRdb ran MiXCR on the reads and lists one entry per CDR3 protein. Altogether 150,000 to 200,000 distinct CDR3 sequences are present, around three fifths being singletons, with the ten largest covering 46%. CDR3 length: 15 residues. Deletions cut 0 bases from V and 4 bases from J, with 10 bases between. In germline, CDR1 is LNHNV, CDR2 YYDKDF (reference sequence). This clonotype is a singleton in its sample. Its antigen is undetermined. This clonotype was sampled from a human donor with severe aplastic anemia or a healthy control (not recorded which). The specimen was sorted CD4+, CD8+, or CD8+CD57+ T cells (not recorded which) from PBMCs. The gene calls are TRBV15 and TRBJ1-5; no reliable D call. CDR3 DNA: TGTGCCACCAGCAGAGATCGTGGCACTAATCAGCCCCAGCATTTT. Translation gives CATSRDRGTNQPQHF.